This T cell receptor beta chain was identified during a study of T-cell reconstitution after alpha-beta-depleted transplantation in children. Study-wide results and limits: Reported findings indicate that, about two months after transplant, alpha-beta T cells came from several hundred expanded clones, which were derived from non-depleted graft cells. After one year, T-cell counts and TCRbeta diversity mostly came from new T cells. TCRbeta diversity was high at day 60 in some patients (a result of surviving recipient T cells and thymic progenitors).

The authors prepared the TCRbeta library with unique molecular identifiers. One entry per CDR3 protein results from TCRdb running MiXCR on the PCR reads. Among 780,000 or so distinct CDR3 sequences listed, around 15% were seen once. The CDR3 totals 18 residues. V dropped 0 bases and J dropped 3 bases, with 18 bases sitting between them. Germline V gene data show CDR1 as SGHKS and CDR2 as YYEKEE (reference sequence). This clonotype was seen a handful of times. Antigen: not known. This receptor was taken from a male patient younger than 18 who had a stem cell transplant for acute lymphoblastic leukemia, so the T cells may come from the graft donor. This material consisted of PBMCs, mostly from graft donor cells, taken 360 days after TCRalphabeta/CD19-depleted stem cell transplant. The chain combines TRBV5-5 with TRBJ1-4; no reliable D call. CDR3: CASSLGPDAAAPNEKLFF. The CDR3 DNA sequence: TGTGCCAGCAGCTTGGGGCCCGATGCGGCTGCCCCTAATGAAAAACTGTTTTTT.